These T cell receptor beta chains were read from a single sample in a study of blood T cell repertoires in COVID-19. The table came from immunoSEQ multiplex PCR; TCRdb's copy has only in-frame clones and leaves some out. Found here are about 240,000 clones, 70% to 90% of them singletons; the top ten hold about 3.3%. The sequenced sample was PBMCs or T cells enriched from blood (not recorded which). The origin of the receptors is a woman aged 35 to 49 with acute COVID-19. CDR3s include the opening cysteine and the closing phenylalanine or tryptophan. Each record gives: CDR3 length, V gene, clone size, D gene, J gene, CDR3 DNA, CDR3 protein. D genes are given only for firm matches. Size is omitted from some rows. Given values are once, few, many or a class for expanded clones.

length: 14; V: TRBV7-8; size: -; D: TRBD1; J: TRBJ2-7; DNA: TGTGCCAGCAGCTCCTGGGACAGGGGATTCGAGCAGTACTTC; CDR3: CASSSWDRGFEQYF
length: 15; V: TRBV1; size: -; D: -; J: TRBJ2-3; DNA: TGCACCAGCAGCCAAGACGGGTCTAGCGGGGGTACGCAGTATTTT; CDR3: CTSSQDGSSGGTQYF
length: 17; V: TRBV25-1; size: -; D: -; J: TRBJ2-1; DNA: TGTGCCAGCAGTGACCGCTCGGACAAGAGCTCCTACAATGAGCAGTTCTTC; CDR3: CASSDRSDKSSYNEQFF
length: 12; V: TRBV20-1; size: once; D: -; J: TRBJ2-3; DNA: TGCAGTGCTAGTGTCGGTTATGATACGCAGTATTTT; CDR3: CSASVGYDTQYF
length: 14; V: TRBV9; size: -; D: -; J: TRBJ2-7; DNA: TGTGCCAGCAGCTCAGGACAGTTCTCCTACGAGCAGTACTTC; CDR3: CASSSGQFSYEQYF
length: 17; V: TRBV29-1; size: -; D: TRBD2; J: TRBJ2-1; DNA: TGCAGCGTTGAAGATACCACTAGCGGGAGTTGGGGAAATGAGCAGTTCTTC; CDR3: CSVEDTTSGSWGNEQFF
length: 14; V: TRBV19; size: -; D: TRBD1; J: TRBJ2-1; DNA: TGTGCCAGTAGTTCACAGGGGGCCTACAATGAGCAGTTCTTC; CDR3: CASSSQGAYNEQFF
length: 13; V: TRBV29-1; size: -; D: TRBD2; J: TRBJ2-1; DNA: TGCAGCGTTAGAGGGGGACTAGCGTTTGAGCAGTTCTTC; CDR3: CSVRGGLAFEQFF
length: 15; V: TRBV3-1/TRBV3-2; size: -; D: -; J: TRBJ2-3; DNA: TGTGCCAGCAGCCCCATTGGGGCGAGCACAGATACGCAGTATTTT; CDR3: CASSPIGASTDTQYF
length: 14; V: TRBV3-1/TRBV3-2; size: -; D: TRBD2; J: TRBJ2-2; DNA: TGTGCCAGCAGCCATGGACTAGCGGACGGGGAGCTGTTTTTT; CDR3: CASSHGLADGELFF
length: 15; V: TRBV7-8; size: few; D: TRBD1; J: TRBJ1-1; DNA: TGTGCCAGCAGCTTAGAGTCAGGGGGCAATACTGAAGCTTTCTTT; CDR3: CASSLESGGNTEAFF
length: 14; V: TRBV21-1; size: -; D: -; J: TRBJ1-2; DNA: TGTGCCACCCACTTGAGGACAGGGGACTATGGCTACACCTTC; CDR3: CATHLRTGDYGYTF
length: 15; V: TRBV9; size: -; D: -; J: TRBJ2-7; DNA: TGTGCCAGCAGCGTAGCTGGGGGACTCTCCTACGAGCAGTACTTC; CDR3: CASSVAGGLSYEQYF
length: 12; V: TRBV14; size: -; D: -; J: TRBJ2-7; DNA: TGTGCCAGCAGCCTAGCGTACGACGAGCAGTACTTC; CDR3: CASSLAYDEQYF
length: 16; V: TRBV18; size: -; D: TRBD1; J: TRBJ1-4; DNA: TGTGCCAGCTCACGACAGGGGACAGCAACTAATGAAAAACTGTTTTTT; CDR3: CASSRQGTATNEKLFF
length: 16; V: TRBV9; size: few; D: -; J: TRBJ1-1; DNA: TGTGCCAGCAGCCCTCGAGAGGCCCGAATGAACACTGAAGCTTTCTTT; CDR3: CASSPREARMNTEAFF
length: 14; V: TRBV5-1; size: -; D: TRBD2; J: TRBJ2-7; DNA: TGCGCCAGCAGCTTAGCGGGAGGGACCTTCGAGCAGTACTTC; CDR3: CASSLAGGTFEQYF
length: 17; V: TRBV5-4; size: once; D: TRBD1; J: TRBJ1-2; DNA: TGTGCCAGCAGCCCTCCGGGAGAACAGGGGGCACGAAATGGCTACACCTTC; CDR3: CASSPPGEQGARNGYTF
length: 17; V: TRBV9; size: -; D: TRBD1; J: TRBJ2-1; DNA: TGTGCCAGCAGCGTAGATCCGGGACAGGAATCCTACAATGAGCAGTTCTTC; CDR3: CASSVDPGQESYNEQFF
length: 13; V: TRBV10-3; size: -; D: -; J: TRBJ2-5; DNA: TGTGCCATCAGTTTTGACAGGCAAGAGACCCAGTACTTC; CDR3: CAISFDRQETQYF
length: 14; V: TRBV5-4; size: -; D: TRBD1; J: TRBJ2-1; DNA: TGTGCCAGCAGCTTGCGACAGGGTAACAATGAGCAGTTCTTC; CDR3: CASSLRQGNNEQFF
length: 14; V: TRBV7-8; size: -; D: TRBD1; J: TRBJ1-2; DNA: TGTGCCAGCAGCTTAGCGGACAGGGGCGGTGGCTACACCTTC; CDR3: CASSLADRGGGYTF
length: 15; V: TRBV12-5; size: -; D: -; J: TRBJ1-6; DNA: TGTGCTAGTGGTTTGGGGACAGCTTATAATTCACCCCTCCACTTT; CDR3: CASGLGTAYNSPLHF
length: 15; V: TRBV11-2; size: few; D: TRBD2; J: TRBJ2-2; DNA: TGTGCCAGCAGCATGGGGGGGAGTCACACCGGGGAGCTGTTTTTT; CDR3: CASSMGGSHTGELFF
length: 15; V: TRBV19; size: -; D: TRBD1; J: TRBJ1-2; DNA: TGTGCCAGTAAGAAAGACAGGGCGGCGGACTCAGGCTACACCTTC; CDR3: CASKKDRAADSGYTF
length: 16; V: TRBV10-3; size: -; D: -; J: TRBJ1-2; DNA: TGTGCCATCACCAACCCTATGCGGCGGGGGGCTAGGGGCTACACCTTC; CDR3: CAITNPMRRGARGYTF
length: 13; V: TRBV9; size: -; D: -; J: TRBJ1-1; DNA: TGTGCCAGCAGCGAACACCCGAACACTGAAGCTTTCTTT; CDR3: CASSEHPNTEAFF
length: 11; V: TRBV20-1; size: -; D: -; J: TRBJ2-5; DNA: TGCAGTGTGTATCGGCAAGAGACCCAGTACTTC; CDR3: CSVYRQETQYF
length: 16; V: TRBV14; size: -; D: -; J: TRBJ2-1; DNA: TGTGCCAGCAGCCAAGCCCTCGGACTACCCTACAATGAGCAGTTCTTC; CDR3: CASSQALGLPYNEQFF
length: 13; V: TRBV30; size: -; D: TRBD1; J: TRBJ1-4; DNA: TGTGCCTGGACGGGACAGGGAAATGAAAAACTGTTTTTT; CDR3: CAWTGQGNEKLFF
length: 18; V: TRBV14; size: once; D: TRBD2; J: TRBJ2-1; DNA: TGTGCCAGCAGCCAAGAGCGTGGATCGACTAGCGGGAGTGATGAGCAGTTCTTC; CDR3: CASSQERGSTSGSDEQFF
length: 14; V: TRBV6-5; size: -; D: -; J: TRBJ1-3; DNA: TGTGCCAGCAGGACCGGGACAATCGACAACACCATATATTTT; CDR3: CASRTGTIDNTIYF
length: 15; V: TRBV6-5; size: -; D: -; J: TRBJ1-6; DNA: TGTGCCAGCAGCCCCGGGGTCATGACGGTTTCACCCCTCCACTTT; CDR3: CASSPGVMTVSPLHF
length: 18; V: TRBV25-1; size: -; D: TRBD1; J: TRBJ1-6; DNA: TGTGCCAGCAGTGAATCGCGACAGGGGGCCAGCTATAATTCACCCCTCCACTTT; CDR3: CASSESRQGASYNSPLHF
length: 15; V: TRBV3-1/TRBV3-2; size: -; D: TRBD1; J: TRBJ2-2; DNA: TGTGCCAGCAGCACCGGACAGGGAGAAACCGGGGAGCTGTTTTTT; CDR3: CASSTGQGETGELFF
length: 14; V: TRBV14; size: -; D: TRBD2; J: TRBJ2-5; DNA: TGTGCCAGCAGCCAGGGACTAGTGAGAGAGACCCAGTACTTC; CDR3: CASSQGLVRETQYF
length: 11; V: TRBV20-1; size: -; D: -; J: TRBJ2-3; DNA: TGCAGTGCACCACTTTCTGATACGCAGTATTTT; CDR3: CSAPLSDTQYF
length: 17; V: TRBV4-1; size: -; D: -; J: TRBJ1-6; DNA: TGCGCCAGCAGCCAAGCTATGATGGTCAGGCAGGGTTCACCCCTCCACTTT; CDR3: CASSQAMMVRQGSPLHF
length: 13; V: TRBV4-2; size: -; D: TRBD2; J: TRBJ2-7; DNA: TGTGCCAGCAGCCCTACTAGCGGCGACGAGCAGTACTTC; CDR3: CASSPTSGDEQYF